The sequence of this T cell receptor beta chain was determined in a study of blood T cell repertoires in COVID-19. In the study overall: The United States, Italy and Spain provided the acute and convalescent COVID-19 samples.

Libraries were prepared by immunoSEQ multiplex PCR; TCRdb keeps only in-frame clonotypes and omits some of them. The table has 200,000 to 300,000 clones, under 85% seen once. In germline, CDR1 is MNHEY, CDR2 SVGAGI. Trimming removed 5 bases at V and 4 bases at J, with 12 bases between. CDR3 length: 15 residues. A few counts support this clone. The gene calls are TRBV6-5 and TRBJ1-6; D gene unclear. Sequenced: peripheral blood. The sequence was obtained from a human donor in a cohort sampled during active COVID-19. This CDR3 reads CASSITLAYNSPLHF. The CDR3, as DNA: TGTGCCAGCAGTATCACCCTGGCTTATAATTCACCCCTCCACTTT.